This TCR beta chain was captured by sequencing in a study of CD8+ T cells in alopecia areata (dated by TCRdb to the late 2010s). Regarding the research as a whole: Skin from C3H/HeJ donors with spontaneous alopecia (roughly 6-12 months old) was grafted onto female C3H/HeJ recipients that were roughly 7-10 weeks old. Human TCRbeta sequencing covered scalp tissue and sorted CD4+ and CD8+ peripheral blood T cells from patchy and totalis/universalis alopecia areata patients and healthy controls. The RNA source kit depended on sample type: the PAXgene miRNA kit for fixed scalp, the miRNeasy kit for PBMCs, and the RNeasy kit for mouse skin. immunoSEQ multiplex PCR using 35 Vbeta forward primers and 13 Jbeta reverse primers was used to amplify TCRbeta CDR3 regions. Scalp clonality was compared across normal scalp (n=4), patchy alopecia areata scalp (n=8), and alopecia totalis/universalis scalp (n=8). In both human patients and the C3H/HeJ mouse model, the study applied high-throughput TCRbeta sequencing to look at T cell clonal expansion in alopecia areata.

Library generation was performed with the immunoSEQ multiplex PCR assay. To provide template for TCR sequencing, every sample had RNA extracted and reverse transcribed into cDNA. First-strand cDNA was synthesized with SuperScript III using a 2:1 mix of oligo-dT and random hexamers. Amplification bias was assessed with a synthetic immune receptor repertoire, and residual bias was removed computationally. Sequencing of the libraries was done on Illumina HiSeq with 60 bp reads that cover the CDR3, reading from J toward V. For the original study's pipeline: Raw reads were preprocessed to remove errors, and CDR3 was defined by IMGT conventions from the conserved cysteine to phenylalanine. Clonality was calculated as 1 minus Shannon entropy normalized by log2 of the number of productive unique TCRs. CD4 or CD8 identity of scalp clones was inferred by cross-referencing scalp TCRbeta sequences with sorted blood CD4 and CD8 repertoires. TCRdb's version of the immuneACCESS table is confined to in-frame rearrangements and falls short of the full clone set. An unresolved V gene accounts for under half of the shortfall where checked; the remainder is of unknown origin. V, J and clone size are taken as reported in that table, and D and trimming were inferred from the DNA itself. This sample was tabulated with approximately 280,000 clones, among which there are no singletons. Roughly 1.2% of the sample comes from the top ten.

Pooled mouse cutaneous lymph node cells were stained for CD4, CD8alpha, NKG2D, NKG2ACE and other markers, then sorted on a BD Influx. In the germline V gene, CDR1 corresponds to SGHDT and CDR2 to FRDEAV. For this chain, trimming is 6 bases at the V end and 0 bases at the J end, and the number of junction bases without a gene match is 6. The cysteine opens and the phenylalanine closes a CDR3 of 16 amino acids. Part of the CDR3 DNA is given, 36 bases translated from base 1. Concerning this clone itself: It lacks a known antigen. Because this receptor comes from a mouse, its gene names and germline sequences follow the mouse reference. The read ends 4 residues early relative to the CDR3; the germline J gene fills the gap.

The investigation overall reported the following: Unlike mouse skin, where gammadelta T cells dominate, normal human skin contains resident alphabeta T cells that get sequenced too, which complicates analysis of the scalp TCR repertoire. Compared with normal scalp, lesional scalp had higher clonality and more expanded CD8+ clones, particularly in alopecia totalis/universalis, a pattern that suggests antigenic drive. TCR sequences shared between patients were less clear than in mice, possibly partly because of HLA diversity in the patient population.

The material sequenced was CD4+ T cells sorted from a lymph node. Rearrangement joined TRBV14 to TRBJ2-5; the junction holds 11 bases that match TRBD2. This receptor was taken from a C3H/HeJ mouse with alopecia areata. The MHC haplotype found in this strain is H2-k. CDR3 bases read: TGTGCCAGCATGGGACTGGGGGAGATTAACCAAGAC. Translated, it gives CASMGLGEINQD. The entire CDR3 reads CASMGLGEINQDTQYF.